This T cell receptor (beta chain) was recovered during a study of cytomegalovirus exposure and HLA in healthy donors. In the PCR, 60 Vbeta and 13 Jbeta primers were used. Profiling relied on immunoSEQ multiplex PCR, and the TCRdb table lists in-frame clones only, not all of them. This sample has around 160,000 clones, with 65% to 90% found just once. The V gene end was trimmed by 6 bases and the J gene end by 5 bases; junction bases not matched to a gene: 7. The CDR3 runs to 13 residues. CDR1 SNHLY and CDR2 FYNNEI come from the germline V gene. Material for sequencing was PBMCs. This chain joins TRBV2 and TRBJ2-7, with TRBD1 identical over 7 bases. The TCR sequence derives from a human donor in good health. The CDR3 reads CASSRQGNDEQYF. The CDR3, as DNA: TGTGCCAGCAGCCGACAGGGAAATGACGAGCAGTACTTC.